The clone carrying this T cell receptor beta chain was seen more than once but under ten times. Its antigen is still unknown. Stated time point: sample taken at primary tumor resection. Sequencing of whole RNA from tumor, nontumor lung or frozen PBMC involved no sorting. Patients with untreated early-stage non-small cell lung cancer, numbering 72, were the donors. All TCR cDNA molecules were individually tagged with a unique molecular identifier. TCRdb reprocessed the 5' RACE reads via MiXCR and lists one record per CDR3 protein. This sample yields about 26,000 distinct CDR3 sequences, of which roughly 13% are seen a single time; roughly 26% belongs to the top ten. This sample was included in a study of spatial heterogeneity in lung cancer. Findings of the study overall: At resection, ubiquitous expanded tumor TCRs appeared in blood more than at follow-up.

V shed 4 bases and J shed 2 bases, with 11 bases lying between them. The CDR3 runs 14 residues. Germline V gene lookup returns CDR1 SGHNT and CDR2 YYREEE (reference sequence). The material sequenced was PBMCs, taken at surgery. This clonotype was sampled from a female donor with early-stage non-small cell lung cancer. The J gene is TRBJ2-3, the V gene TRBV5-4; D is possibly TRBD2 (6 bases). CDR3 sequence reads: CASSTVAVTDTQYF. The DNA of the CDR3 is TGTGCCAGCAGCACGGTAGCGGTCACAGATACGCAGTATTTT. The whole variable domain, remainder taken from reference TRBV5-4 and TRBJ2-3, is ETGVTQSPTHLIKTRGQQVTLRCSSQSGHNTVSWYQQALGQGPQFIFQYYREEENGRGNFPPRFSGLQFPNYSSELNVNALELDDSALYLCASSTVAVTDTQYFGPGTRLTVL.